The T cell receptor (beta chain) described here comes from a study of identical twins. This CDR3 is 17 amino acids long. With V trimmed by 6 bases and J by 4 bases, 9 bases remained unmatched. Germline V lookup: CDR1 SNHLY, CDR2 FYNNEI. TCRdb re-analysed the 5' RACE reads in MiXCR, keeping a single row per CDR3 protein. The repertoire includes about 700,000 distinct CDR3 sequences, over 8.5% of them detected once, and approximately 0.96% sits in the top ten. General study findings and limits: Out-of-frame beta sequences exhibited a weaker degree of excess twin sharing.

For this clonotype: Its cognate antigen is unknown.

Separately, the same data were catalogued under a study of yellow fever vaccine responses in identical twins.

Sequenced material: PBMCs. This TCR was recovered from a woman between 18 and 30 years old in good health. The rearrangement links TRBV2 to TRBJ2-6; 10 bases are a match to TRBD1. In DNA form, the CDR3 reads TGTGCCAGCAGCCGGGACAGGGGAAACTACGGGGCCAACGTCCTGACTTTC. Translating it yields CASSRDRGNYGANVLTF.